The 8 T cell receptor beta chains reported below all come from one sample, sequenced in a study of CD8 T cells in Susac syndrome. RNA in amounts of about 0.5 to 1 ug was reverse transcribed with random hexamers. One entry per CDR3 protein, called by TCRdb with MiXCR from the immunoSEQ multiplex PCR reads. The sample yields 85,000 to 95,000 distinct CDR3 sequences, about 95% seen once. The specimen was CD4+ T cells from PBMCs. The source is a human donor with Susac syndrome.

The V call is TRBV30, the J call TRBJ2-7; D is possibly TRBD2 (6 bases). This CDR3 has 14 amino acids. Germline lookup yields CDR1 GTSNPN and CDR2 SVGIG (reference sequence). Trimming removed 0 bases from V and 4 bases from J, with 13 bases in between. The chain's CDR3 is CAWSVGTGLYEQYF. CDR3 nucleotides: TGTGCCTGGAGTGTAGGGACTGGGCTTTACGAGCAGTACTTC.

The rearrangement uses TRBV29-1 and TRBJ1-2, with D uncertain. V was trimmed by 0 bases and J by 3 bases, leaving 11 bases between them. Germline values: CDR1 SQVTM, CDR2 ANQGSEA. The CDR3 covers 14 residues. CDR3 in amino acids: CSVEDRRRHYGYTF. DNA of the CDR3: TGCAGCGTTGAAGATCGGAGACGGCACTATGGCTACACCTTC.

The genes are TRBV5-4 and TRBJ2-3; D is possibly TRBD1 (5 bases). Trimming cost V 4 bases and J 5 bases, with 17 bases left between them. The CDR3 contains 15 residues. Germline assignment: CDR1 SGHNT and CDR2 YYREEE (reference sequence). The CDR3 DNA reads TGTGCCAGCAGCCGGATCGGGCAGGGTGGAGATACGCAGTATTTT. Amino acids: CASSRIGQGGDTQYF.

This clonotype was seen only a few times. The rearrangement joins TRBV5-6 to TRBJ1-2; D ambiguous. Per the germline V gene, CDR1 is SGHDT and CDR2 is YYEEEE. The CDR3 is made up of 12 amino acids. V lost 1 base, J lost 5 bases, and 6 bases lay in between. The DNA of the CDR3 is TGTGCCAGCAGCTTGTCCGGTTATGGCTACACCTTC. Encoded protein: CASSLSGYGYTF.

J is TRBJ2-3 and V is TRBV6-2 or TRBV6-3, with D tentatively TRBD2 (6 bases). Germline V CDR1 and CDR2: MNHEY, SVGEGT. The germline V and J ends were trimmed by 5 bases and 2 bases, with 8 bases remaining between them. The CDR3 spans 13 residues. The CDR3 DNA follows: TGTGCCAGCAGTCCGCGGGACACAGATACGCAGTATTTT. Residues: CASSPRDTDTQYF.

The chain couples TRBV9 to TRBJ2-1; 9 bases are shared with TRBD1. Germline V lookup: CDR1 SGDLS, CDR2 YYNGEE. There are 16 residues in the CDR3. V trimming: 0 bases; J trimming: 9 bases; junction bases outside the gene matches: 10. The CDR3 region is CASSVVWDRATTEQFF. CDR3 sequence (DNA): TGTGCCAGCAGCGTAGTTTGGGACAGGGCAACGACTGAGCAGTTCTTC.

The rearrangement joins TRBV11-3 to TRBJ2-5; D assignment may be TRBD1 or TRBD2 (5 bases each). Germline values: CDR1 SGHNT, CDR2 YENEEA. V lost 2 bases, J lost 1 base, and 11 bases lay in between. The CDR3 spans 15 residues. Here the CDR3 DNA reads TGTGCCAGCAGCTTATGGGGACGGATCCAAGAGACCCAGTACTTC. Amino acids: CASSLWGRIQETQYF. Drawing the rest from reference TRBV11-3 and TRBJ2-5, the complete variable domain is EAGVVQSPRYKIIEKKQPVAFWCNPISGHNTLYWYLQNLGQGPELLIRYENEEAVDDSQLPKDRFSAERLKGVDSTLKIQPAELGDSAVYLCASSLWGRIQETQYFGPGTRLLVL.

The rearrangement joins TRBV9 to TRBJ1-2, with no clear D. Germline lookup yields CDR1 SGDLS and CDR2 YYNGEE. The V gene lost 4 bases and the J gene lost 2 bases, with 18 bases spanning the gap. There are 16 residues in the CDR3. CDR3 in DNA: TGTGCCAGCAGCTTTCACCCCTGGACGGGGAACTATGGCTACACCTTC. Translating gives CASSFHPWTGNYGYTF.